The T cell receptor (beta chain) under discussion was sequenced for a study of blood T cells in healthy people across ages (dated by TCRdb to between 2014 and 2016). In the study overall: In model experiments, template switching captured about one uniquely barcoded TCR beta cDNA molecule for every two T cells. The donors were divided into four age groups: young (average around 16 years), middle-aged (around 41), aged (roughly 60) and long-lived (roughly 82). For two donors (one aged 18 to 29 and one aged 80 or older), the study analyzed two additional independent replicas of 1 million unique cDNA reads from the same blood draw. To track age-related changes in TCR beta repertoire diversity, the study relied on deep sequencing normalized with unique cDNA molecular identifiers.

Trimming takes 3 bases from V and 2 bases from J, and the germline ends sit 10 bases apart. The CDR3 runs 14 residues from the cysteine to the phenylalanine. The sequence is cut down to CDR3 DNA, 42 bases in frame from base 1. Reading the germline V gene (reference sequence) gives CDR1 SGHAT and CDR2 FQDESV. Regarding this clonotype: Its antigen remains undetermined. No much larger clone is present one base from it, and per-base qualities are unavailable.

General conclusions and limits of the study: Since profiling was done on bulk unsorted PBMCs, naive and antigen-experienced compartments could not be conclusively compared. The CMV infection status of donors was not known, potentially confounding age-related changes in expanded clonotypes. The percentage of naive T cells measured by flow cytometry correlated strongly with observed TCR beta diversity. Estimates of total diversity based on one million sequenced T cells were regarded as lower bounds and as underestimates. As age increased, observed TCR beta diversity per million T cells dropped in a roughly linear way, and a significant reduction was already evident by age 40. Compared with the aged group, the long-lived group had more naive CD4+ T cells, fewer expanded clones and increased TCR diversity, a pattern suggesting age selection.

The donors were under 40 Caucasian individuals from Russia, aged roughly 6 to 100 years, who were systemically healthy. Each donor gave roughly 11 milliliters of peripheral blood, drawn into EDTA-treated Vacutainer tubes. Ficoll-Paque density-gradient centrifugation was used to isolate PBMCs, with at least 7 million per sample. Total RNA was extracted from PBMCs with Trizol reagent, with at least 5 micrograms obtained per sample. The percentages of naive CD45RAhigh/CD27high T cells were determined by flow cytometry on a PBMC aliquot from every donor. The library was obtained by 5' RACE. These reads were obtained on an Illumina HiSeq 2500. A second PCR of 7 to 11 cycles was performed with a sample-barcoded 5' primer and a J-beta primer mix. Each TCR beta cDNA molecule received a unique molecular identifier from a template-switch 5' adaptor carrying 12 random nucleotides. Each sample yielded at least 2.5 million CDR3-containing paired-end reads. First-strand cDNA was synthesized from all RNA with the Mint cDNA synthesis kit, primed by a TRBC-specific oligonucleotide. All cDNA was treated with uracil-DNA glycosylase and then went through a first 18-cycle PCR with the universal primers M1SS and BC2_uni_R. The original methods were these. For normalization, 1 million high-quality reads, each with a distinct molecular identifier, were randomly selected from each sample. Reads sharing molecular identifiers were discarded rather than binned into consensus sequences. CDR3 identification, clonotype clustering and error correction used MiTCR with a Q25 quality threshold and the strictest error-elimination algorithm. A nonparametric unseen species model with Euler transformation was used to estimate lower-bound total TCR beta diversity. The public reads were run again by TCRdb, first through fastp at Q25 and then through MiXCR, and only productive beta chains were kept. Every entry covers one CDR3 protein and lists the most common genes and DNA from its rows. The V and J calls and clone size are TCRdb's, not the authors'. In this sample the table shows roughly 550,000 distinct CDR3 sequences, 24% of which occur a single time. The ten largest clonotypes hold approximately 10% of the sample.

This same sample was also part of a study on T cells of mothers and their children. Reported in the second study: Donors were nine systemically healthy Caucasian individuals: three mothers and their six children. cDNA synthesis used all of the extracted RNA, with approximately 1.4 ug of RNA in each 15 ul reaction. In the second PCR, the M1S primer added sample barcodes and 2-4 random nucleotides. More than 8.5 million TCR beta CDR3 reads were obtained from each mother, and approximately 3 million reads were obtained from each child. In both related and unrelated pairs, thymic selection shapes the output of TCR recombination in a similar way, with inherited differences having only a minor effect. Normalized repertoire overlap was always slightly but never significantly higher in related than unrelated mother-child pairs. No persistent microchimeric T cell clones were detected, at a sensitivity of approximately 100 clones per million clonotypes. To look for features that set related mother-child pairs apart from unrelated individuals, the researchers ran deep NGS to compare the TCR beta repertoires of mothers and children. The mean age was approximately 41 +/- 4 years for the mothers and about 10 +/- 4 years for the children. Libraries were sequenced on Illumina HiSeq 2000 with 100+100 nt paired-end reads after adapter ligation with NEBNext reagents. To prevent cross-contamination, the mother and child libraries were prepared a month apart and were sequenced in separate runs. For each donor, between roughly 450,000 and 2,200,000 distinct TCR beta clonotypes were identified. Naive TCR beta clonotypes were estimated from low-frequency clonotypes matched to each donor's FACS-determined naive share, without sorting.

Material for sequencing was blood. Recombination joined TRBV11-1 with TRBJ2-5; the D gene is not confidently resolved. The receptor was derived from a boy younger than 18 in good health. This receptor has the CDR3 CASSFTDVQETQYF. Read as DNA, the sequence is TGTGCCAGCAGCTTTACAGACGTTCAAGAGACCCAGTACTTC.